The 9 T cell receptor beta chains reported below all come from one sample, sequenced in a study of patients and donors after allogeneic stem cell transplantation. TCRdb processed the RT-PCR reads anew with MiXCR; each CDR3 protein has one entry. The data show 920,000 or so distinct CDR3 sequences, about 20% seen once. Material: blood, either unsorted or a sorted T cell fraction (not recorded which). Source of these receptors: a human donor who was either an allogeneic HSCT recipient or a stem cell or donor lymphocyte infusion donor (not recorded which). It is not recorded whose cells these are; they may come from a transplant donor.

There are a few counts of this clonotype. The V gene is TRBV24-1, the J gene TRBJ1-5, with a tentative D call TRBD1 (5 bases). CDR3 length: 16 amino acids. Trimming removed 5 bases from V and 0 bases from J, with 13 bases in between. Germline CDR1 and CDR2: KGHDR and SFDVKD. CDR3 sequence reads: CATSVGGWYSNQPQHF. DNA of the CDR3: TGTGCCACCAGTGTGGGGGGGTGGTATAGCAATCAGCCCCAGCATTTT.

This chain uses TRBV28 with TRBJ1-2, with D perhaps matching TRBD1 (6 bases). V dropped 0 bases and J dropped 4 bases, with 15 bases sitting between them. The V gene's germline CDR1 is MDHEN and CDR2 SYDVKM. The CDR3 length is 16 residues. CDR3 amino acids: CASSLWNRAEGYGYTF. The DNA for the CDR3 is TGTGCCAGCAGTTTATGGAACAGGGCGGAGGGCTATGGCTACACCTTC.

The sample holds many counts of this clonotype. The CDR3 region has the DNA TGTGCCAGCAGCCAAGAGATAGCGAGCAGGTACAATGAGCAGTTCTTC. This codes for CASSQEIASRYNEQFF. The rearrangement uses TRBV4-2 and TRBJ2-1; perhaps TRBD2 as D (5 bases). Trimming stripped 0 bases from V and 4 bases from J, with 13 bases between. The CDR3 is 16 residues long. Germline lookup yields CDR1 LGHNA and CDR2 YNFKEQ.

The gene calls are TRBV7-3 and TRBJ2-1; possible D gene TRBD2, 5 bases. Between the trimmed V and J ends, which lost 6 bases and 12 bases, there was a span of 21 bases. Germline CDR1 is SGHTA and CDR2 is FQGTGA. CDR3 length: 14 residues. In nucleotides, the CDR3 is TGTGCCAGCAGTCTGTACTTCACAAACGCGGGGCAGTTCTTC. Its protein product is CASSLYFTNAGQFF.

This clonotype was detected only a few times. The rearrangement uses TRBV9 and TRBJ2-7; D is unresolved. The germline V gene has CDR1 SGDLS and CDR2 YYNGEE. V was pared by 1 base and J by 0 bases, with 8 bases between. The CDR3 runs 14 residues. The CDR3, as DNA: TGTGCCAGCAGCGTATTTTACGGCTCCTACGAGCAGTACTTC. It specifies CASSVFYGSYEQYF. Looking up the rest from reference TRBV9 and TRBJ2-7 gives the full variable domain: DSGVTQTPKHLITATGQRVTLRCSPRSGDLSVYWYQQSLDQGLQFLIQYYNGEERAKGNILERFSAQQFPDLHSELNLSSLELGDSALYFCASSVFYGSYEQYFGPGTRLTVT.

The CDR3 region is CASSPTRSTRNTEAFF. The CDR3 coding sequence is TGTGCCAGCAGCCCGACTAGATCCACCAGGAACACTGAAGCTTTCTTT. The chain is built from TRBV3-1 and TRBJ1-1, with no clear D. This CDR3 region has 16 residues. The germline gives CDR1 LGHDT, CDR2 YNNKEL (reference sequence). Trimming stripped 4 bases from V and 1 base from J, with 16 bases between.

J is TRBJ1-1 and V is TRBV7-3, with D perhaps TRBD1 (5 bases). This CDR3 has 13 amino acids. Between the trimmed V and J ends, which lost 2 bases and 6 bases, there was a span of 10 bases. CDR1 is SGHTA, CDR2 FQGTGA, per germline. In nucleotides, the CDR3 is TGTGCCAGCAGCTTACGAGGAGGGGCTGAAGCTTTCTTT. Amino acids: CASSLRGGAEAFF.

As DNA, the CDR3 is TGTGCCTGGAGTATACAGGGGTCGGACTATGGCTACACCTTC. Amino acids: CAWSIQGSDYGYTF. The V call is TRBV30, the J call TRBJ1-2, with 7 bases matching TRBD1. Germline V gene data show CDR1 as GTSNPN and CDR2 as SVGIG (reference sequence). V trimming: 2 bases; J trimming: 3 bases; junction bases outside the gene matches: 6. The CDR3 spans 14 residues.

This clonotype appeared many times. V usage is TRBV20-1 and J usage is TRBJ1-1; D remains unclear. Germline V gene lookup returns CDR1 DFQATT and CDR2 SNEGSKA (reference sequence). Deletions cut 6 bases from V and 3 bases from J, with 17 bases between. This CDR3 spans 14 amino acids. The CDR3 protein is CSATRDKRDTEAFF. CDR3 coding DNA: TGCAGTGCCACACGCGACAAGAGGGACACTGAAGCTTTCTTT.